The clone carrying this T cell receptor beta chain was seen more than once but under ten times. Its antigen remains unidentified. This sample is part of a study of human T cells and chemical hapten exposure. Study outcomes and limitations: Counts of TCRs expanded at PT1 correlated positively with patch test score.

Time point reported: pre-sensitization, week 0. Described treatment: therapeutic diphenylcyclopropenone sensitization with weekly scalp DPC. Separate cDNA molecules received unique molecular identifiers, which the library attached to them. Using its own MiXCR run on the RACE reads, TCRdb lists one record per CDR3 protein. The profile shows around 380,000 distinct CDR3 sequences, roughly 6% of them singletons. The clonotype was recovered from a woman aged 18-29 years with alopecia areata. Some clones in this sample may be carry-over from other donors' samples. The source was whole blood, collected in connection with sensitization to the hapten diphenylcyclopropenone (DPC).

The CDR3: CATRVGYEQFF. CDR3 DNA: TGTGCCACCCGTGTGGGCTATGAGCAGTTCTTC. V gene TRBV12-3 or TRBV12-4 combines with J gene TRBJ2-1; D remains unclear. The CDR3 has 11 residues. V lost 10 bases, J lost 8 bases, and 12 bases lay in between.